A single T cell receptor (beta chain) is shown here with its context. Its antigen is undetermined. This entry is derived from a study of shared clonotypes between healthy human individuals. At the level of the study: Researchers assigned three CD4 naive, three CD4 memory, two CD8 naive and one CD8 memory plate to each donor. The study's findings and limits: Sequencing of the sorted subsets was shown by rarefaction to be incomplete despite large depth. For naive CD4 cells, roughly 4.6% of clonotypes were shared across a few donors.

The study separated CD4+ cells into CD45RA+ naive and CD45RA-negative memory subsets. The method was immunoSEQ multiplex PCR; TCRdb's version includes in-frame clones alone and lacks a portion of them. The table lists about 1.1 million clones, 70% to 80% of them singletons. Sequencing was performed on memory CD4+ T cells from PBMCs. Subset: CD45RA-negative fraction. The sequence was obtained from a man between 18 and 29 years old in good health. Some clones in this sample may be carry-over from other donors' samples.

The CDR3 nucleotides read TGTGCCAGCGCCCGGGGGGCGAACACCGGGGAGCTGTTTTTT. Amino acid sequence: CASARGANTGELFF. The J gene is TRBJ2-2, the V gene TRBV11-3; 7 nucleotides line up with TRBD2. With 8 bases clipped from V and 0 bases from J, the junction kept 3 bases outside the gene matches. The germline V gene encodes CDR1 SGHNT and CDR2 YENEEA. The CDR3 covers 14 residues.